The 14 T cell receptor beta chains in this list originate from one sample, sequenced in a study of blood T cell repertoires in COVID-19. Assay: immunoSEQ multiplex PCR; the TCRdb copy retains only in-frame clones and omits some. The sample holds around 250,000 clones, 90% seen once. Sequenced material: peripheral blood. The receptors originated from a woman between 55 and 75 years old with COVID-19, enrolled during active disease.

This chain's CDR3 is CASGFRQGSFYEQYF. The CDR3 nucleotides read TGTGCCAGCGGTTTTCGGCAGGGAAGCTTCTACGAGCAGTACTTC. The chain is built from TRBV6-5 and TRBJ2-7; maybe TRBD1 (5 bases). V lost 8 bases and J lost 3, with 20 bases in between. The CDR3 totals 15 residues. CDR1 is MNHEY and CDR2 is SVGAGI in the germline V gene.

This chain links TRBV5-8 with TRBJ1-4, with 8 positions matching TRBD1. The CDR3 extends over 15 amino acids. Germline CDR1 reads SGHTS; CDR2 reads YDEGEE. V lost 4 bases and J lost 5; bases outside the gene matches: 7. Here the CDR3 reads CASSPRTGRNEKLFF. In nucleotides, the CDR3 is TGTGCCAGCAGCCCTCGGACAGGGAGAAATGAAAAACTGTTTTTT.

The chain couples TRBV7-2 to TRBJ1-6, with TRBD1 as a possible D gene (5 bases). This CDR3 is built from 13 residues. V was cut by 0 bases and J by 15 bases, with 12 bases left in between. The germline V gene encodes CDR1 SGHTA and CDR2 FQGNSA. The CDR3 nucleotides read TGTGCCAGCAGCTTAGCATTCAGGGAAGACCTCCACTTT. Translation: CASSLAFREDLHF.

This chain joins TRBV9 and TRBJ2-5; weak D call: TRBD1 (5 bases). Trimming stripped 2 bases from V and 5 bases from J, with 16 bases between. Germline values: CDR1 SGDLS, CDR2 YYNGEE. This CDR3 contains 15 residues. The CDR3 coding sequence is TGTGCCAGCAGCGTTACCCCAGGGTCAGCGGAGACCCAGTACTTC. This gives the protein CASSVTPGSAETQYF.

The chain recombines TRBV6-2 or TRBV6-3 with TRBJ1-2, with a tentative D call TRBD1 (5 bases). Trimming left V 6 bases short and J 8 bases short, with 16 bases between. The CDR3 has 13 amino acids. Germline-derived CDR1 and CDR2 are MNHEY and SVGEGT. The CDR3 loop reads CASSNTGDRGYTF. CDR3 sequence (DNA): TGTGCCAGCAGCAACACAGGTGATCGGGGCTACACCTTC.

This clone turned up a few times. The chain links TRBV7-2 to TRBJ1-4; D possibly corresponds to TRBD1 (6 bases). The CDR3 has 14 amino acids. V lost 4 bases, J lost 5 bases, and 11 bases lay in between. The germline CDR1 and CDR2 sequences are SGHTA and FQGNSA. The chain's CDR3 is CASSSDRRNEKLFF. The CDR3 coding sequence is TGTGCCAGCAGCTCGGACAGACGAAATGAAAAACTGTTTTTT.

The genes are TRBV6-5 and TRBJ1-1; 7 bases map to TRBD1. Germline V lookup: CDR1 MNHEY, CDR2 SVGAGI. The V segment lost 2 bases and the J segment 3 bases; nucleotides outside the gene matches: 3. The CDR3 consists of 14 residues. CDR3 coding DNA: TGTGCCAGCAGTTACGGCCAGGGGGACACTGAAGCTTTCTTT. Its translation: CASSYGQGDTEAFF.

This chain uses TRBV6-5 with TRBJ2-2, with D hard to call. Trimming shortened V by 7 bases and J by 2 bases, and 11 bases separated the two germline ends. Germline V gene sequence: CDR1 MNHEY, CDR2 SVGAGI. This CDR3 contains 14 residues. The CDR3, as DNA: TGTGCCAGCATTCGGTCAGGCAACACCGGGGAGCTGTTTTTT. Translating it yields CASIRSGNTGELFF.

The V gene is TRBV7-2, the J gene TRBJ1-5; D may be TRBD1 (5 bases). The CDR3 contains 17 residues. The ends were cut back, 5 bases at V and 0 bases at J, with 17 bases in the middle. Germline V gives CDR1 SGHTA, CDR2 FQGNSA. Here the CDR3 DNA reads TGTGCCAGCAGCCAAAGGTCAGGGTTCGATAGCAATCAGCCCCAGCATTTT. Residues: CASSQRSGFDSNQPQHF. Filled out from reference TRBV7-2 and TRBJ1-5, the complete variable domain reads GAGVSQSPSNKVTEKGKDVELRCDPISGHTALYWYRQSLGQGLEFLIYFQGNSAPDKSGLPSDRFSAERTGGSVSTLTIQRTQQEDSAVYLCASSQRSGFDSNQPQHFGDGTRLSIL.

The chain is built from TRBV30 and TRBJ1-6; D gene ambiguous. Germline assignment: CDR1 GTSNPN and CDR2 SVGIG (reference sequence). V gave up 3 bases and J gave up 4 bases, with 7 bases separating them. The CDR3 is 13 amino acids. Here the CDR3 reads CAWRLNYNSPLHF. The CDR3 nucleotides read TGTGCCTGGAGGCTAAATTATAATTCACCCCTCCACTTT.

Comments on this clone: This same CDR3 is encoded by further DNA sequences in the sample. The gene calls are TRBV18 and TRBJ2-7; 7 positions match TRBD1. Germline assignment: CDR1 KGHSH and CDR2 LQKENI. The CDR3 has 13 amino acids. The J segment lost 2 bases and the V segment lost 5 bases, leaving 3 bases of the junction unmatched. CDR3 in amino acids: CASSSGTAYEQYF. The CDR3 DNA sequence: TGTGCCAGCTCATCCGGGACAGCCTACGAGCAGTACTTC.

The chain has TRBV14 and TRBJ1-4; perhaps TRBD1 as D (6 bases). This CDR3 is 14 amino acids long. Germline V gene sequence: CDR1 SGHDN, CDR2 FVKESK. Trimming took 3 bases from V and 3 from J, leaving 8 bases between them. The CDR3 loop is CASSQPGANEKLFF. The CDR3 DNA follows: TGTGCCAGCAGCCAGCCAGGGGCTAATGAAAAACTGTTTTTT.

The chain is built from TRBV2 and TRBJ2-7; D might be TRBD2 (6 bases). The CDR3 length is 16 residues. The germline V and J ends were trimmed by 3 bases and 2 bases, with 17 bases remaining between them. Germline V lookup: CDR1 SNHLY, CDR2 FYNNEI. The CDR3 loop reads CASSETDPERAYEQYF. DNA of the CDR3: TGTGCCAGCAGTGAGACGGACCCTGAGCGGGCCTACGAGCAGTACTTC.

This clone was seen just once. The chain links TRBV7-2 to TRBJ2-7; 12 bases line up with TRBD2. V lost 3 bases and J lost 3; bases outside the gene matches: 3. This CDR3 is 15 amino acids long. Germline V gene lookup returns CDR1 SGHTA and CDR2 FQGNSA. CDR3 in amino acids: CASSLTSGGIYEQYF. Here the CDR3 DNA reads TGTGCCAGCAGCTTGACTAGCGGGGGAATCTACGAGCAGTACTTC.